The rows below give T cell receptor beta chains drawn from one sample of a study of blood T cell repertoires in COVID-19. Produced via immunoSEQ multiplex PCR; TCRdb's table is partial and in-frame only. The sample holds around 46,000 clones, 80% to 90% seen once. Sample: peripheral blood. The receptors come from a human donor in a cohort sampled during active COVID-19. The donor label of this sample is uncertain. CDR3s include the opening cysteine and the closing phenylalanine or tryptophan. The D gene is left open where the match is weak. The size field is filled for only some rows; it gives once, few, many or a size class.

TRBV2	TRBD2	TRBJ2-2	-	CASSEIAGGTGELFF	TGTGCCAGCAGTGAGATAGCGGGGGGCACCGGGGAGCTGTTTTTT
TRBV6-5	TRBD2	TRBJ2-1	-	CASSYSSPGGQFF	TGTGCCAGCAGTTACTCGAGTCCGGGAGGGCAGTTCTTC
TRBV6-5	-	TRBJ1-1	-	CASSYSRVSINAEAFF	TGTGCCAGCAGTTACTCGAGGGTATCCATCAACGCTGAAGCTTTCTTT
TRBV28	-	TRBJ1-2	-	CASIDPGDYGYTF	TGTGCCAGCATCGACCCGGGGGACTATGGCTACACCTTC
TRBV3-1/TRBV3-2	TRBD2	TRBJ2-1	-	CASSKGRGPYNEQFF	TGTGCCAGCAGCAAAGGGAGGGGACCCTACAATGAGCAGTTCTTC
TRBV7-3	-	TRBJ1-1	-	CASSLERVGEAFF	TGTGCCAGCAGTCTAGAGCGTGTCGGTGAAGCTTTCTTT
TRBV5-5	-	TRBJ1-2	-	CASSLAGGNYGYTF	TGTGCCAGCAGCTTGGCCGGGGGGAACTATGGCTACACCTTC
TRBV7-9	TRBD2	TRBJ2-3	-	CASSSRDYGYF	TGTGCCAGCAGCTCCCGGGACTATGGGTATTTT
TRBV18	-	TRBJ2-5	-	CASSPPAGQETQYF	TGTGCCAGCTCACCACCGGCAGGGCAAGAGACCCAGTACTTC
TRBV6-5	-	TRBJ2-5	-	CASSYYPPREETQYF	TGTGCCAGCAGTTACTACCCCCCCAGGGAAGAGACCCAGTACTTC
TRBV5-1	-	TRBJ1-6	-	CASSGSQESNSPLHF	TGCGCCAGCAGCGGCTCACAGGAGTCGAATTCACCCCTCCACTTT
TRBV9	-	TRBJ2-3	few	CASSVAGDLTDTQYF	TGTGCCAGCAGCGTAGCGGGGGACCTCACAGATACGCAGTATTTT
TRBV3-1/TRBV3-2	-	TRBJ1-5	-	CASSPGRTKGPQHF	TGTGCCAGCAGCCCCGGGAGAACTAAGGGGCCCCAGCATTTT
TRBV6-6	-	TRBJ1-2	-	CASSYPGKLYGYTF	TGTGCCAGCAGTTACCCAGGGAAACTCTATGGCTACACCTTC
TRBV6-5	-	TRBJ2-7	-	CASRPYQGWREQYF	TGTGCCAGCAGGCCCTACCAGGGTTGGAGAGAGCAGTACTTC
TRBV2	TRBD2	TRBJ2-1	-	CASRPTSGGSYNEQFF	TGTGCCAGCAGACCGACTAGCGGGGGGTCCTACAATGAGCAGTTCTTC
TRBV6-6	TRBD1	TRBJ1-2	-	CASSLQGDYGYTF	TGTGCCAGCAGCCTCCAGGGGGACTATGGCTACACCTTC
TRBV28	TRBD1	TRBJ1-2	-	CASRVGTASGGYTF	TGTGCCAGCAGGGTCGGGACAGCCTCAGGGGGCTACACCTTC
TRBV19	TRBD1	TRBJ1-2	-	CASSGPGQGAGNYGYTF	TGTGCCAGTAGTGGCCCGGGACAGGGGGCAGGGAACTATGGCTACACCTTC
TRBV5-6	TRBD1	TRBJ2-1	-	CASSAGGRGQFF	TGTGCCAGCAGCGCAGGGGGCCGCGGGCAGTTCTTC
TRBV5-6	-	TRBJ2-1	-	CASSLGQNYNEQFF	TGTGCCAGCAGCTTGGGGCAGAATTACAATGAGCAGTTCTTC
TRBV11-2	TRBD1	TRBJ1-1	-	CASSLVRTGNTEAFF	TGTGCCAGCAGCTTAGTCAGGACAGGGAACACTGAAGCTTTCTTT
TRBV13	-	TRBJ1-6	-	CASSLAGVTNSPLHF	TGTGCCAGCAGCTTAGCCGGGGTTACGAATTCACCCCTCCACTTT
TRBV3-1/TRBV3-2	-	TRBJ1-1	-	CASSQETQLNTEAFF	TGTGCCAGCAGCCAAGAAACACAGTTGAACACTGAAGCTTTCTTT
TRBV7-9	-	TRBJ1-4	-	CASSRRTEATNEKLFF	TGTGCCAGCAGCCGTCGGACGGAGGCAACTAATGAAAAACTGTTTTTT
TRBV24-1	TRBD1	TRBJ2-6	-	CATNDSYGTGVSSGANVLTF	TGTGCCACCAATGACTCCTACGGGACAGGGGTTTCCTCTGGGGCCAACGTCCTGACTTTC
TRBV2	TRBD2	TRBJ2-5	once	CASSVVGGAVQSTQYF	TGTGCCAGCAGTGTTGTCGGGGGGGCCGTTCAATCGACCCAGTACTTC
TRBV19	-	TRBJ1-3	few	CASSISSGNTIYF	TGTGCCAGTAGTATTAGCTCTGGAAACACCATATATTTT
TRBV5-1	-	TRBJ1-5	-	CASSLLDRALYSNQPQHF	TGCGCCAGCAGCTTGCTGGACAGAGCGCTTTATAGCAATCAGCCCCAGCATTTT
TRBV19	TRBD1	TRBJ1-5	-	CASSLGTAGNQPQHF	TGTGCCAGTAGTCTCGGGACAGCGGGCAATCAGCCCCAGCATTTT
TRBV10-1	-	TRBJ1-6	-	CARGGDTQSSYNSPLHF	TGCGCCCGGGGGGGGGACACCCAGAGCTCCTATAATTCACCCCTCCACTTT
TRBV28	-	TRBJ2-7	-	CASSGETGPLRNEQYF	TGTGCCAGCAGTGGGGAAACAGGGCCCCTTCGAAACGAGCAGTACTTC
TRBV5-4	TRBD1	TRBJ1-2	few	CASSQGQGEINYGYTF	TGTGCCAGCAGCCAGGGACAGGGAGAAATTAACTATGGCTACACCTTC
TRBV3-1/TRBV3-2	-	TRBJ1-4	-	CASSQAAEATNEKLFF	TGTGCCAGCAGCCAGGCCGCGGAGGCAACTAATGAAAAACTGTTTTTT
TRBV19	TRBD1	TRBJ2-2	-	CASKDRGKNTGELFF	TGTGCCAGTAAGGACAGGGGAAAGAACACCGGGGAGCTGTTTTTT
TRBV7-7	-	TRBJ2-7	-	CASSVGTEGEQYF	TGTGCTAGCAGCGTAGGAACGGAGGGGGAGCAGTACTTC
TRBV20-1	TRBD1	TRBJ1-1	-	CSATGGGEAFF	TGCAGTGCGACAGGGGGGGGTGAGGCTTTCTTT
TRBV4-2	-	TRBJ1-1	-	CASSQERGHSAFF	TGTGCCAGCAGCCAAGAAAGAGGACATTCGGCTTTCTTT
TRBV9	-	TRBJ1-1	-	CASSRTSGGVSTEAFF	TGTGCCAGCAGCCGCACCTCCGGTGGAGTTAGCACTGAAGCTTTCTTT
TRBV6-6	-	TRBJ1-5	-	CASSYPGEEGNQPQHF	TGTGCCAGCAGTTACCCCGGGGAGGAAGGAAATCAGCCCCAGCATTTT
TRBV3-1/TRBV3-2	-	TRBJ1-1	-	CASSSAGPQWALNTEAFF	TGTGCCAGCAGCTCAGCGGGTCCCCAGTGGGCCTTGAACACTGAAGCTTTCTTT
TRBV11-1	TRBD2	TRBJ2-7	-	CASSLERGSPYEQYF	TGTGCCAGCAGCTTGGAGCGGGGGTCCCCCTACGAGCAGTACTTC
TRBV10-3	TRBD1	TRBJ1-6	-	CAISGQGGSPLHF	TGTGCCATCAGCGGACAGGGGGGTTCACCCCTCCACTTT
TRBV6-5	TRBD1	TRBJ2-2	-	CASSYATGDTGELFF	TGTGCCAGCAGTTACGCGACAGGGGATACCGGGGAGCTGTTTTTT
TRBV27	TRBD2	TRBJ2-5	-	CASSLSPRGGQETQYF	TGTGCCAGCAGTTTATCGCCGCGGGGGGGCCAAGAGACCCAGTACTTC
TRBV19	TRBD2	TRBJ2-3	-	CASSETSGGSTDTQYF	TGTGCCAGTAGTGAAACTAGCGGGGGTTCGACAGATACGCAGTATTTT
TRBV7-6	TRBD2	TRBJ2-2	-	CASSAGGSGTGELFF	TGTGCCAGCAGCGCGGGGGGGTCAGGCACCGGGGAGCTGTTTTTT
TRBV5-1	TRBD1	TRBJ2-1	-	CASSLPGTGTYNEQFF	TGCGCCAGCAGCCTCCCAGGGACAGGGACCTACAATGAGCAGTTCTTC
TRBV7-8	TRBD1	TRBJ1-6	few	CASSTTGFYNSPLHF	TGTGCCAGCAGCACGACAGGGTTTTATAATTCACCCCTCCACTTT
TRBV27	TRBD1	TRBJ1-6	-	CASSLSWDRGNSPLHF	TGTGCCAGCAGTTTATCTTGGGACAGGGGTAATTCACCCCTCCACTTT